Listed below are T cell receptor beta chains from one sample, sequenced in a study of shared clonotypes between healthy human individuals. The repertoire was sequenced with immunoSEQ multiplex PCR; TCRdb's copy has only in-frame clones and lacks some. The sample lists approximately 2.4 million clones, nearly 97% seen once, with around 0.13% in the top ten. Source material: naive CD4+ T cells sorted from blood. The receptors were sampled from a man between 18 and 29 years old in good health. The CDR3 runs from the conserved cysteine through the conserved F or W. Fields, in order: J gene, clone size, D gene, V gene, CDR3 protein, CDR3 DNA. A D gene is named only where the DNA matches it firmly. The size of a clone is reported for some rows only, either as once, few or many, or as a class for expanded clones.

>TRBJ2-1|.|TRBD2|TRBV7-2
CASSLSGGTYNEQFF
TGTGCCAGCAGCCTTAGCGGGGGGACGTACAATGAGCAGTTCTTC
>TRBJ1-2|.|.|TRBV5-4
CASTARGANYGYTF
TGTGCCAGCACCGCGCGGGGTGCTAACTATGGCTACACCTTC
>TRBJ2-7|.|.|TRBV19
CASGMGQMGYEQYF
TGTGCCAGTGGAATGGGACAAATGGGCTACGAGCAGTACTTC
>TRBJ1-4|.|.|TRBV27
CASKTGDEKLFF
TGTGCCAGCAAAACTGGGGATGAAAAACTGTTTTTT
>TRBJ2-7|.|.|TRBV6-5
CASQAYEQYF
TGTGCCAGTCAGGCCTACGAGCAGTACTTC
>TRBJ2-3|.|TRBD2|TRBV14
CASSQKTSGGDTQYF
TGTGCCAGCAGCCAAAAAACTAGCGGAGGGGATACGCAGTATTTT
>TRBJ2-7|.|.|TRBV2
CASRPTYEQYF
TGTGCCAGCAGGCCTACCTACGAGCAGTACTTC
>TRBJ1-2|.|.|TRBV18
CASSPYQSYGYTF
TGTGCCAGCTCACCTTACCAGTCCTATGGCTACACCTTC
>TRBJ1-3|.|TRBD1|TRBV18
CASSPYGTGNSGNTIYF
TGTGCCAGCTCACCCTATGGGACAGGAAACTCTGGAAACACCATATATTTT
>TRBJ2-1|.|.|TRBV4-1
CASSQKTQGSYNEQFF
TGCGCCAGCAGCCAAAAGACTCAGGGCTCCTACAATGAGCAGTTCTTC
>TRBJ1-2|.|TRBD1|TRBV6-1
CASVTGVGYGYTF
TGTGCCAGCGTTACAGGGGTGGGCTATGGCTACACCTTC
>TRBJ1-6|once|.|TRBV16
CASSQSEGGPLHF
TGTGCCAGCAGCCAATCGGAGGGAGGGCCCCTCCACTTT
>TRBJ2-1|.|.|TRBV19
CASSQGGIEQFF
TGTGCCAGTAGCCAGGGGGGGATTGAGCAGTTCTTC
>TRBJ2-1|.|.|TRBV5-1
CASSFAGTSYNEQFF
TGCGCCAGCAGCTTCGCCGGGACTTCCTACAATGAGCAGTTCTTC
>TRBJ2-5|.|.|TRBV5-1
CASSLAGGPQETQYF
TGCGCCAGCAGCTTGGCCGGGGGTCCGCAAGAGACCCAGTACTTC
>TRBJ1-6|.|.|TRBV9
CASSREGSPLHF
TGTGCCAGCAGCCGGGAGGGTTCACCCCTCCACTTT
>TRBJ2-7|.|TRBD2|TRBV4-3
CASSQELAGGLSHEQYF
TGCGCCAGCAGCCAAGAACTAGCGGGAGGGCTATCCCACGAGCAGTACTTC
>TRBJ2-3|.|.|TRBV7-9
CASSLTVSADTQYF
TGTGCCAGCAGCTTAACGGTTTCTGCAGATACGCAGTATTTT
>TRBJ1-2|.|.|TRBV6-5
CAAGGPRSHGYTF
TGTGCCGCGGGGGGCCCAAGGTCGCATGGCTACACCTTC
>TRBJ1-5|.|.|TRBV6-6
CASRAGREGQPQHF
TGTGCCAGCCGGGCGGGGCGAGAGGGTCAGCCCCAGCATTTT
>TRBJ2-7|.|TRBD1|TRBV7-2
CASSLVTGEVYEQYF
TGTGCCAGCAGCTTAGTGACAGGGGAAGTGTACGAGCAGTACTTC
>TRBJ2-1|.|TRBD1|TRBV4-3
CASSQGVGRGPYNEQFF
TGCGCCAGCAGCCAAGGAGTTGGCAGGGGGCCCTACAATGAGCAGTTCTTC
>TRBJ2-5|.|TRBD2|TRBV5-1
CASSASGGLAGAETQYF
TGCGCCAGCAGCGCCTCAGGCGGGCTAGCGGGAGCTGAGACCCAGTACTTC
>TRBJ2-1|.|TRBD2|TRBV4-3
CASSQGGGLVHNEQFF
TGCGCCAGCAGCCAAGGGGGGGGACTAGTCCACAATGAGCAGTTCTTC
>TRBJ2-2|.|.|TRBV19
CASRRITGTGELFF
TGTGCCAGTAGGAGAATCACGGGCACCGGGGAGCTGTTTTTT
>TRBJ1-4|.|.|TRBV5-1
CASSLVSGAFISNEKLFF
TGCGCCAGCAGCTTGGTTTCCGGGGCTTTTATATCTAATGAAAAACTGTTTTTT
>TRBJ2-5|.|.|TRBV28
CASSLRAVETQYF
TGTGCCAGCAGTCTGCGGGCCGTGGAGACCCAGTACTTC
>TRBJ2-7|.|.|TRBV7-9
CASSKVGVYEQYF
TGTGCCAGCAGCAAAGTGGGGGTCTACGAGCAGTACTTC